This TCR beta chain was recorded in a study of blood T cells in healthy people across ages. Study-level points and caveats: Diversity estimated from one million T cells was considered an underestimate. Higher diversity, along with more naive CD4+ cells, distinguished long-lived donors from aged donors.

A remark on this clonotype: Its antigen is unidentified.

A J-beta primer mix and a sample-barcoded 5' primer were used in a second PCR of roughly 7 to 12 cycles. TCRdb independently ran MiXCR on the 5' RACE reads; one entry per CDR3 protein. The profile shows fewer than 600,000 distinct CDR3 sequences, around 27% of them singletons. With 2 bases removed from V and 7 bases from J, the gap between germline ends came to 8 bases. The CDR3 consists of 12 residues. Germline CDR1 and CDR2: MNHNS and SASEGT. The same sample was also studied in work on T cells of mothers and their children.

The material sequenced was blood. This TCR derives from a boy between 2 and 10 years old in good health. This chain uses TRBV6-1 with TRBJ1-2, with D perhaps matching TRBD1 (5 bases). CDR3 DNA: TGTGCCAGCAGTGAAATGAGGGGTGGCTACACCTTC. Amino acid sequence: CASSEMRGGYTF.